This T cell receptor beta chain originates from a study of glioma-infiltrating T cells. TCR alpha and beta CDR3 regions were amplified from RNA using iRepertoire nested multiplex PCR. TCRdb independently ran MiXCR on the multiplex PCR reads; one entry per CDR3 protein. The sample includes approximately 120,000 distinct CDR3 sequences, under 30% of them seen just once. There are many counts of this clonotype. As yet, its antigen is unknown. General study points: Only very few CDR3 sequences appeared in both tissue and blood. Above-expected tissue-blood divergence occurred in all gliomas, most in low-grade ones.

There are 16 residues in the CDR3. Per the germline V gene, CDR1 is MNHEY and CDR2 is SVGEGT. V gave up 0 bases and J gave up 6 bases, with 17 bases separating them. The sequence derives from a human donor with low-grade glioma or glioblastoma, undergoing nonglioma brain surgery, or in good health (not recorded which). The sequencing sample was made of glioma tissue, nonneoplastic brain tissue, or PBMCs (not recorded which). This sequence joins TRBV6-2 or TRBV6-3 and TRBJ2-5, with D hard to call. CDR3 loop: CASSYSVSQIGKTQYF. Here the CDR3 DNA reads TGTGCCAGCAGTTACTCGGTTTCCCAAATAGGGAAGACCCAGTACTTC.